Below, 2 T cell receptor beta chains from the same sample are listed, as sequenced in a study of shared clonotypes between healthy human individuals. Clones were sequenced by immunoSEQ multiplex PCR, and TCRdb holds only the in-frame ones, with some missing. The sample includes about 1.5 million clones, 95% to 99% of them seen just once. The sample was naive CD4+ T cells sorted from blood. The subset here: CD45RA+ positively selected. These receptors all come from a man aged 25 to 40 in good health.

This chain uses TRBV10-3 with TRBJ2-7; the D gene is possibly TRBD1 (6 bases). V gave up 9 bases and J gave up 3 bases, with 15 bases separating them. Germline lookup yields CDR1 ENHRY and CDR2 SYGVKD. CDR3 length: 13 amino acids. The CDR3 DNA sequence: TGTGCCATTTCACAGGGAGCCGGCTACGAGCAGTACTTC. It translates to CAISQGAGYEQYF.

The chain joins TRBV25-1 to TRBJ1-4; D ambiguous. The CDR3 loop spans 15 amino acids. Between the trimmed V and J ends, which lost 2 bases and 4 bases, there was a span of 11 bases. Germline V gives CDR1 MGHDK, CDR2 SYGVNS. CDR3 DNA: TGTGCCAGCAGTGAAGTCGACACCCGTAATGAAAAACTGTTTTTT. This sequence encodes CASSEVDTRNEKLFF.